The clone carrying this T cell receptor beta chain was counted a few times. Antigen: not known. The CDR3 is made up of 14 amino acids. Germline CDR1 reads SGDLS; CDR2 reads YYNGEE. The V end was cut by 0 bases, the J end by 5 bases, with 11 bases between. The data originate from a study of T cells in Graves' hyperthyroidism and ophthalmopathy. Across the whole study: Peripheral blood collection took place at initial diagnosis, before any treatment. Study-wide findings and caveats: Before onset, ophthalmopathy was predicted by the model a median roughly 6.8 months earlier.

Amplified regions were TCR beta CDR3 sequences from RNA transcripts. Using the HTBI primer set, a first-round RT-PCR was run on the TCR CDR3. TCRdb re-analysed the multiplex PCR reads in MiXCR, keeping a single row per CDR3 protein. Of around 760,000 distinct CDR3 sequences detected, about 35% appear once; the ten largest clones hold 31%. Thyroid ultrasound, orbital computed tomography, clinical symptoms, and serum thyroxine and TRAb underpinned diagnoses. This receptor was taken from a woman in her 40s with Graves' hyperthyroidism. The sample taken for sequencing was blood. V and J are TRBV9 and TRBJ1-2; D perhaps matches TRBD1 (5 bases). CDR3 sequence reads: CASSVEGRLYGYTF. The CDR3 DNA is TGTGCCAGCAGCGTAGAGGGACGGTTATATGGCTACACCTTC.